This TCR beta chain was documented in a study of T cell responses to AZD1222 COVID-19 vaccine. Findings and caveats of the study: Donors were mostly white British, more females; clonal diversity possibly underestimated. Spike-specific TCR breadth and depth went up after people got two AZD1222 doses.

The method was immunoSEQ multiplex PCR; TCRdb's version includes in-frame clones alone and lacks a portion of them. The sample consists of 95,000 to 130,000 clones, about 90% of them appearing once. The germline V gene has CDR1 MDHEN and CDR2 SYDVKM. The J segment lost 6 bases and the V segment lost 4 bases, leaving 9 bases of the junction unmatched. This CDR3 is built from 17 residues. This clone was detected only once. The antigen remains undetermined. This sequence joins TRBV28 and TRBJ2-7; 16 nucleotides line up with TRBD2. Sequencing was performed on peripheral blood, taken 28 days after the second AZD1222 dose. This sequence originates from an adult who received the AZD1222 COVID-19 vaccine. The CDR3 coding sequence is TGTGCCAGCAGTTCGGGGCCGGGACTAGCGGGAGGGTCCGAGCAGTACTTC. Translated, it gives CASSSGPGLAGGSEQYF.